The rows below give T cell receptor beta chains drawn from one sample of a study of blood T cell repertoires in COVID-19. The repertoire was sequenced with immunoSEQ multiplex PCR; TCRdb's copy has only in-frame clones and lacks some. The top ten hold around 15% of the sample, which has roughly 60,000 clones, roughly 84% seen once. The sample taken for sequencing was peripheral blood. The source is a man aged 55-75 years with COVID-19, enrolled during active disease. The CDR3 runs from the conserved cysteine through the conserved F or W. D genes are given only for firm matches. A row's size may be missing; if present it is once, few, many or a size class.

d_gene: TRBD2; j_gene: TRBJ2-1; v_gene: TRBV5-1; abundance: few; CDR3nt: TGCGCCAGCAGCTTGGGTTATACTAGCGGGAGAGATTACAATGAGCAGTTCTTC; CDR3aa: CASSLGYTSGRDYNEQFF
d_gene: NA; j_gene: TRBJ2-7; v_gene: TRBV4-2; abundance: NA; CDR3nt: TGTGCCAGCAGCCAAGATAGGAGATCCTACGAGCAGTACTTC; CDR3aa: CASSQDRRSYEQYF
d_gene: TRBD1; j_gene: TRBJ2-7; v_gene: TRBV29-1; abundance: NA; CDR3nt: TGCAGCGTCCCGGGGGGACAGGGCTCGGACGAGCAGTACTTC; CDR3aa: CSVPGGQGSDEQYF
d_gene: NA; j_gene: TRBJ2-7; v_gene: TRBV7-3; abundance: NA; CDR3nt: TGTGCCAGCAGCGCCCAGGAAGCAAGCGGCGAGCAGTACTTC; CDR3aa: CASSAQEASGEQYF
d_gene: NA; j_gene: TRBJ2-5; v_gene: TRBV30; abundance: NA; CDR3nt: TGTGCCTGGAGTTACGGGACATTAGGAGAGACCCAGTACTTC; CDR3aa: CAWSYGTLGETQYF
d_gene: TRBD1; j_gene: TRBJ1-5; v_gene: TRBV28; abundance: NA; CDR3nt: TGTGCCAGCAGAGCAGGGGGGTATAGCAATCAGCCCCAGCATTTT; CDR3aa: CASRAGGYSNQPQHF
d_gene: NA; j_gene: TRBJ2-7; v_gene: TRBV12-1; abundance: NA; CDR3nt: TGTGCCAGCACCGACAGGGCTGGGGCCCACGAGCAGTACTTC; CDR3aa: CASTDRAGAHEQYF
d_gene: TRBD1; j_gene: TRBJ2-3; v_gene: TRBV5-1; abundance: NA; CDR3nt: TGCGCCAGCAGCCCTGAGGGGGCTGATACGCAGTATTTT; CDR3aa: CASSPEGADTQYF
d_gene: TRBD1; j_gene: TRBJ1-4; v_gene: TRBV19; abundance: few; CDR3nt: TGTGCCAGTAGTAGATACAGGGGGCGCGATGAAAAACTGTTTTTT; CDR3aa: CASSRYRGRDEKLFF
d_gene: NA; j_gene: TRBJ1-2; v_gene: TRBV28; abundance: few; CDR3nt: TGTGCCAGCAGTTCCCCCCCGGGACAAAGGGGCTATGGCTACACCTTC; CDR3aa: CASSSPPGQRGYGYTF
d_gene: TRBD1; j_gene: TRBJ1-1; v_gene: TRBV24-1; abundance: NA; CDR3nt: TGTGCCACCTCGACAGGGCTTTCTACTGAAGCTTTCTTT; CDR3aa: CATSTGLSTEAFF
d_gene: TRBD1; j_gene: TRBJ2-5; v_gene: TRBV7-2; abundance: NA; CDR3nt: TGTGCCAGCAGCCCTCAGACAGGGGAGGCACAGACCCAGTACTTC; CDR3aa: CASSPQTGEAQTQYF
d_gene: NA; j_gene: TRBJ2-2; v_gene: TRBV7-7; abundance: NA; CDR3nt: TGTGCCAGCAGCTTATCGAGAACCGGGGAGCTGTTTTTT; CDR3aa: CASSLSRTGELFF
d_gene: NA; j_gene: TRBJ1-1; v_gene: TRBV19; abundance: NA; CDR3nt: TGTGCCAGTAGCTTGACAGCCTACACTGAAGCTTTCTTT; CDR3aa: CASSLTAYTEAFF
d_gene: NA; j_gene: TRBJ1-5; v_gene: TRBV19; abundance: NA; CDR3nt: TGTGCCAGTAGTACCAGGAACGAAAATCAGCCCCAGCATTTT; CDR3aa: CASSTRNENQPQHF
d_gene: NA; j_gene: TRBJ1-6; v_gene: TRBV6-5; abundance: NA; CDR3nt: TGTGCCAGCAGTTATGTGCAAGGACAAAATTCACCCCTCCACTTT; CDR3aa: CASSYVQGQNSPLHF
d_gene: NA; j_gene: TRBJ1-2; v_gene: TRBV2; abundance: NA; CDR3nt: TGTGCCAGCAGTGTCCTGGACAGCGCCTATGGCTACACCTTC; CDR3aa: CASSVLDSAYGYTF
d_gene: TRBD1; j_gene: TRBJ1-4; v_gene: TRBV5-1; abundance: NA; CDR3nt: TGCGCCAGCAGCTTGTTACAGGGGAGCGAAAAACTGTTTTTT; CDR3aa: CASSLLQGSEKLFF
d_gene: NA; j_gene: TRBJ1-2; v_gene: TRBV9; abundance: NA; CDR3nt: TGTGCCAGCCCCGTTTACCCAGGGGAGAATGGCTACACCTTC; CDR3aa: CASPVYPGENGYTF
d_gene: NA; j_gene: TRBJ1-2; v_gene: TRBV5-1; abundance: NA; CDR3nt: TGCGCCAGCAGCCAAAACACACAGGGATTCGGCTACACCTTC; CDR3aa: CASSQNTQGFGYTF
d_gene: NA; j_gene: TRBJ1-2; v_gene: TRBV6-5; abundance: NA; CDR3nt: TGTGCCAGCAGGGACCTGGGGGCAGACTACACCTTC; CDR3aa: CASRDLGADYTF
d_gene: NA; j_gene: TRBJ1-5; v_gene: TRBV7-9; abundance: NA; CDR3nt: TGTGCCAGCAGCAGGGACGGGGATCAGCCCCAGCATTTT; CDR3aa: CASSRDGDQPQHF
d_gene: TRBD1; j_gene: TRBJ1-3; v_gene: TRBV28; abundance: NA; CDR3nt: TGTGCCAGCAGTCCTCCTTCGACAGGGACTGGAAACACCATATATTTT; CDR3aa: CASSPPSTGTGNTIYF
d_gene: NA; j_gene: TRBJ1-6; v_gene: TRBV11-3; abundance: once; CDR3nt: TGTGCCAGCAGCCCTACTCGGGAATCACCCCTCCACTTT; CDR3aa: CASSPTRESPLHF
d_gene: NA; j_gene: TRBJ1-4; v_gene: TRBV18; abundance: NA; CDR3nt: TGTGCCAGCTCACCTACAGGTCTCACTAATGAAAAACTGTTTTTT; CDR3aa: CASSPTGLTNEKLFF
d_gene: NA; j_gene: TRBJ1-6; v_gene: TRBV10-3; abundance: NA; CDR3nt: TGTGCCATCAGTGAGGAACAGGCCTCACCCCTCCACTTT; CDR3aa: CAISEEQASPLHF
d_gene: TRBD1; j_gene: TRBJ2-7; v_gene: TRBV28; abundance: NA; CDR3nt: TGTGCCAGCATCCAAGGGGGCAGGGCTCTGTACGAGCAGTACTTC; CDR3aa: CASIQGGRALYEQYF
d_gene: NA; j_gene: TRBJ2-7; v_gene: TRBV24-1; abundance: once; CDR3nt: TGTGCCACCAGTTCGGTAAGGGGAACGCTGAACGAGCAGTACTTC; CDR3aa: CATSSVRGTLNEQYF
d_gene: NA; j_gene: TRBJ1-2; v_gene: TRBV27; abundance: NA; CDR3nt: TGTGCCAGCAGCCCGACAGGATGGTCGAAGGGCTACACCTTC; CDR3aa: CASSPTGWSKGYTF
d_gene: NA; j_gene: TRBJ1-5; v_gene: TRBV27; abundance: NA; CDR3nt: TGTGCCAGCAGTTTTCAGGGCCCCTCGGGTCAGCCCCAGCATTTT; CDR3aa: CASSFQGPSGQPQHF
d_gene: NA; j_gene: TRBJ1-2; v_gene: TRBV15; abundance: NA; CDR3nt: TGTGCCACCAGCGTCTCACTCGATGGCGGTGGCTACACCTTC; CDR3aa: CATSVSLDGGGYTF
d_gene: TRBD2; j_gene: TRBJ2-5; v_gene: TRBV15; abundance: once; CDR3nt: TGTGCCACCAGCAGACTTCCGGGACTAGCGGGAGTATCAGAGACCCAGTACTTC; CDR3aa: CATSRLPGLAGVSETQYF
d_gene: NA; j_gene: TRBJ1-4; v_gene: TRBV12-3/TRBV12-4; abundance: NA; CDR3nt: TGTGCCAGCAGTTCCGCACAGGGCTTAAAACTGTTTTTT; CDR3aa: CASSSAQGLKLFF
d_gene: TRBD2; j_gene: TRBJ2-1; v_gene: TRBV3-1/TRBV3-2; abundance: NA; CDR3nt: TGTGCCAGCAGCCAGGGACTAGGTGACGACAATGAGCAGTTCTTC; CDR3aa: CASSQGLGDDNEQFF
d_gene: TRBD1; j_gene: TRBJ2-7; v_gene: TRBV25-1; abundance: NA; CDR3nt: TGTGCCAGCAGTGAAAGTAATGTTGGACAGGGAGGCGAGCAGTACTTC; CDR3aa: CASSESNVGQGGEQYF
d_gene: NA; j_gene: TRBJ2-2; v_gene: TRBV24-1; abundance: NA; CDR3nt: TGTGCCACCAGTGATTTTTCGGCAGGCACCGGGGAGCTGTTTTTT; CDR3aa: CATSDFSAGTGELFF
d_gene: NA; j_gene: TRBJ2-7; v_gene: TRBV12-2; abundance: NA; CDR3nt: TGTGCAAGTCGCTTAGCGTCCCGGGAGACCTACGAGCAGTACTTC; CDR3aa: CASRLASRETYEQYF
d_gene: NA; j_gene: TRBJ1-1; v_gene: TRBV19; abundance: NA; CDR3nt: TGTGCCAGTAGCATGGACACAGCTGTTGCTTTCTTT; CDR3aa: CASSMDTAVAFF
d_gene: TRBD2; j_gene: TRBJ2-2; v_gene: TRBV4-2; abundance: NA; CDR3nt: TGTGCCAGCAGCCAAGGGGAGGGCAGGGCTGCCGGGGAGCTGTTTTTT; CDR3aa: CASSQGEGRAAGELFF
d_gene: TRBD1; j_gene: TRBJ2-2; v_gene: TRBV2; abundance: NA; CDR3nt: TGTGCCAGCAGTGCCCTCTCGGGACAGATTACCGGGGAGCTGTTTTTT; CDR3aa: CASSALSGQITGELFF
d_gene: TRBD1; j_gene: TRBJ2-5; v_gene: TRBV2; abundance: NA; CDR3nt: TGTGCCAGCAGTGGTCCGGGACAGGGAAGTTGGGAGACCCAGTACTTC; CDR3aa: CASSGPGQGSWETQYF
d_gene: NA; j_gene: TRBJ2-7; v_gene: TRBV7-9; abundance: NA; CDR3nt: TGTGCCAGCAGCGCTGCCGGTCCCTACGAGCAGTACTTC; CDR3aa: CASSAAGPYEQYF
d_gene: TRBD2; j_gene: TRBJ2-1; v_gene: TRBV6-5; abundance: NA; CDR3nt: TGTGCCAGCAAATACCGGGAGGGAAACAATGAGCAGTTCTTC; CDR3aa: CASKYREGNNEQFF
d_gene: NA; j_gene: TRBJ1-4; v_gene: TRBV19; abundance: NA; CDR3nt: TGTGCCAGTAGTGGCCTTCAGGGGAATGAAAAACTGTTTTTT; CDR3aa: CASSGLQGNEKLFF
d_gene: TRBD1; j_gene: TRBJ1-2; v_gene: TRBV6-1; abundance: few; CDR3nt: TGTGCCAGCAGTGAAACAGGGGGCCATGGCTACACCTTC; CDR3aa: CASSETGGHGYTF
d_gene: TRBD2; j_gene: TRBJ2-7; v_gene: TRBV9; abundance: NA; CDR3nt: TGTGCCAGCAGCCCTGGGCTAGCGGGGTTCCCAGACTTC; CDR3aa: CASSPGLAGFPDF
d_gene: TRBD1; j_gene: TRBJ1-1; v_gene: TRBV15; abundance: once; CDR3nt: TGTGCCACCAGCACGAACAGGGGGCGGTCATGGGACACTGAAGCTTTCTTT; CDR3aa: CATSTNRGRSWDTEAFF
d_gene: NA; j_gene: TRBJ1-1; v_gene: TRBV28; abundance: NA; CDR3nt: TGTGCCAGTTTGAGTGGCTCACGAGGGAACACTGAAGCTTTCTTT; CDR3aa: CASLSGSRGNTEAFF
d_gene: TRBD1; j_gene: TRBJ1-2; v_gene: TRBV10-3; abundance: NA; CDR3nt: TGTGCCGTCTCGGGACAGCATAACTATGGCTACACCTTC; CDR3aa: CAVSGQHNYGYTF
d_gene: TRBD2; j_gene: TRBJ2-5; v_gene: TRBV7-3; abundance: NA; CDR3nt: TGTGCCAGCAGCTTAACATCTAGCGGGACCTCCCAAGAGACCCAGTACTTC; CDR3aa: CASSLTSSGTSQETQYF
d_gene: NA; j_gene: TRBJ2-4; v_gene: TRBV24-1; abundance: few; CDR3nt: TGTGCCACCAGTGATCCGCAGGGGGGCCAGTACTTC; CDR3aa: CATSDPQGGQYF
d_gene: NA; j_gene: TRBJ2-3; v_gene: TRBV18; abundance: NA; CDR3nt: TGTGCCAGCTCCCCCGGGCTGGAGGGCACAGATACGCAGTATTTT; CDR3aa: CASSPGLEGTDTQYF
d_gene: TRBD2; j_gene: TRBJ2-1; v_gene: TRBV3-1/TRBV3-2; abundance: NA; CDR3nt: TGTGCCAGCAGCCAAGGAGCGGGAGTTAGTGAGCAGTTCTTC; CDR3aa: CASSQGAGVSEQFF
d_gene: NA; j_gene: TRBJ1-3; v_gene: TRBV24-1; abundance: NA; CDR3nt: TGTGCCACCAGTGATGAGAACGGAAACACCATATATTTT; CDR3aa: CATSDENGNTIYF
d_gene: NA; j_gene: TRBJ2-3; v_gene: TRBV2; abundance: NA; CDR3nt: TGTGCCAGCAGCGAGTCGGATACGCAGTATTTT; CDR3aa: CASSESDTQYF
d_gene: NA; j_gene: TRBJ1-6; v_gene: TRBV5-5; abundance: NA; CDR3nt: TGTGCCAGCAGCTTGGTCGGCCAAGGGGATTCACCCCTCCACTTT; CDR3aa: CASSLVGQGDSPLHF
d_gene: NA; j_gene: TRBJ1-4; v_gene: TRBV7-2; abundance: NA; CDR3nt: TGTGCCAGCAGCCCCCGCAGGTTTAATGAAAAACTGTTTTTT; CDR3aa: CASSPRRFNEKLFF
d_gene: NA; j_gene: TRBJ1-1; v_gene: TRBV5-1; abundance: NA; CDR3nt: TGCGCCAGCAGCTTGGTTGGCGGAATGAACACTGAAGCTTTCTTT; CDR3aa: CASSLVGGMNTEAFF
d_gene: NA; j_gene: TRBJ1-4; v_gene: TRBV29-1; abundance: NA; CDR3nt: TGCAGCGTTGGGCAAAGTAGCGAGAATGAAAAACTGTTTTTT; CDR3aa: CSVGQSSENEKLFF